This T cell receptor beta chain emerged from a study of CD8 T cells in ankylosing spondylitis. General study findings and limits: Ankylosing spondylitis blood appeared to be characterized by a TCR beta motif of several highly homologous variants. Reports say disease-linked clones showed up significantly more in matched ankylosing spondylitis synovial fluid. Disease-linked clones were CD8+ and relatively rare in peripheral blood.

5'-RACE, quantitative and with molecular barcodes, yielded the TCR beta libraries. Via MiXCR, TCRdb re-called the 5' RACE reads, giving one row per CDR3 protein. The data contain roughly 48,000 distinct CDR3 sequences, less than 8.5% of them seen just once; the ten biggest clones take up about 8.5%. Trimming removed 12 bases at V and 0 bases at J, with 20 bases between. The V gene's germline CDR1 is KGHDR and CDR2 SFDVKD. CDR3 size: 16 residues. This clonotype was counted many times. Its antigen is still unknown. Sequenced sample: blood, either unsorted or a sorted T cell fraction (not recorded which). This TCR was recovered from a female donor with ankylosing spondylitis or in good health (not recorded which). This rearrangement joins TRBV24-1 to TRBJ1-5; D unclear. Written as DNA, the CDR3 is TGTGCCCCCGGACCCCGAGATCCATATAGCAATCAGCCCCAGCATTTT. It codes for CAPGPRDPYSNQPQHF.